The clone carrying this TCR beta chain was detected once. These data are taken from a study of shared clonotypes between healthy human individuals. The germline gives CDR1 SEHNR, CDR2 FQNEAQ (reference sequence). The CDR3 totals 12 residues. Deletions cut 1 base from V and 6 bases from J, with 6 bases between. Some clones are missing from TCRdb's copy, which holds only in-frame ones; the method was immunoSEQ multiplex PCR. The sample consists of around 200,000 clones, about 93% of them appearing once. All donors were healthy HIV-negative adults lacking recent acute infections or vaccinations. The rearrangement uses TRBV7-9 and TRBJ1-2, with D perhaps TRBD1 (5 bases). Sequencing was carried out using naive CD4+ T cells sorted from blood. The subset is: CD45RA+ positively selected. This TCR derives from a woman between 25 and 40 years old in good health. CDR3 in amino acids: CASSLVDNGYTF. CDR3 nucleotide sequence: TGTGCCAGCAGCTTAGTGGACAATGGCTACACCTTC.